What follows are 32 T cell receptor beta chains derived from one specimen sequenced in a study of PD-L1 blockade in urothelial cancer. The sample's time point: pretreatment peripheral blood. Generated by immunoSEQ multiplex PCR, the TCRdb table keeps only in-frame clones and is missing some. The sample has tens of thousands of clones; around 89% are singletons. Specimen: PBMCs, collected around atezolizumab (anti-PD-L1) treatment. These receptors originate from a man aged 55-75 years with urothelial cancer.

This clone occurred a few times. J is TRBJ2-1 and V is TRBV5-1; D gene unclear. Germline V gives CDR1 SGHRS, CDR2 YFSETQ. This CDR3 spans 15 amino acids. V lost 4 bases and J 6 bases, leaving 17 bases between the germline ends. CDR3 DNA sequence: TGCGCCAGCAGCCTCGGTACGCATGATACCAATGAGCAGTTCTTC. It translates to CASSLGTHDTNEQFF.

J is TRBJ1-2 and V is TRBV28, with D possibly being TRBD1 (5 bases). CDR1 is MDHEN and CDR2 is SYDVKM in the germline V gene. V was cut by 7 bases and J by 8 bases, with 14 bases left in between. The CDR3 totals 12 residues. The CDR3 region is CASNVQGVGYTF. DNA of the CDR3: TGTGCCAGCAACGTGCAAGGGGTCGGCTACACCTTC.

The chain has TRBV6-1 and TRBJ2-5; D is uncertain. Germline V lookup: CDR1 MNHNS, CDR2 SASEGT. The CDR3 loop spans 9 amino acids. The CDR3 DNA sequence: TGTGTCGCCGGGGAGACCCAGTACTTC. Protein: CVAGETQYF.

The chain combines TRBV10-3 with TRBJ2-5; possibly TRBD2 for D (5 bases). The germline V gene encodes CDR1 ENHRY and CDR2 SYGVKD. V lost 3 bases to trimming and J lost 10 bases, with 9 bases between them. The CDR3 totals 11 residues. The CDR3 here is CAISDTEGQYF. The DNA for the CDR3 is TGTGCCATCAGTGATACCGAGGGCCAGTACTTC.

The chain carries TRBV29-1 and TRBJ2-3; 7 nucleotides align to TRBD1. The V and J ends lost 8 bases and 0 bases, in that order; junction bases with no gene match: 14. The germline CDR1 and CDR2 sequences are SQVTM and ANQGSEA. This CDR3 is built from 16 residues. This CDR3 reads CSPSDSGQASTDTQYF. CDR3 nucleotides: TGCAGCCCATCGGACTCCGGACAGGCTAGCACAGATACGCAGTATTTT.

The chain employs TRBV7-2 and TRBJ2-3; perhaps TRBD1 as D (6 bases). V lost 0 bases and J lost 5, with 9 bases in between. Germline values: CDR1 SGHTA, CDR2 FQGNSA. The CDR3 runs to 14 residues. CDR3 in amino acids: CASSLAGAEDTQYF. The CDR3 nucleotides read TGTGCCAGCAGCTTAGCGGGGGCAGAAGATACGCAGTATTTT.

The chain combines TRBV11-2 with TRBJ2-7; 9 bases fit TRBD1. With 5 bases clipped from V and 6 bases from J, the junction kept 14 bases outside the gene matches. The CDR3 totals 16 residues. Per the germline V gene, CDR1 is SGHAT and CDR2 is FQNNGV. CDR3 in amino acids: CASSPRTGAWGLEQYF. CDR3 in DNA: TGTGCCAGCAGCCCCAGGACAGGGGCTTGGGGTCTCGAGCAGTACTTC. Using reference TRBV11-2 and TRBJ2-7 for the parts outside the CDR3, the full variable domain is EAGVAQSPRYKIIEKRQSVAFWCNPISGHATLYWYQQILGQGPKLLIQFQNNGVVDDSQLPKDRFSAERLKGVDSTLKIQPAKLEDSAVYLCASSPRTGAWGLEQYFGPGTRLTVT.

V usage is TRBV10-3 and J usage is TRBJ2-1; 9 bases map to TRBD2. The CDR3 has 16 residues. The junction had 2 bases not matched to a gene; V was cut back by 2 bases and J by 0 bases. The germline V gene has CDR1 ENHRY and CDR2 SYGVKD. The CDR3 coding sequence is TGTGCCATCAGTGAGCGGACTAGCGACTCCTACAATGAGCAGTTCTTC. This codes for CAISERTSDSYNEQFF.

The J gene is TRBJ1-6, the V gene TRBV27, with D perhaps matching TRBD1 (6 bases). Trimming took 5 bases from V and 3 from J, leaving 20 bases between them. CDR3 length: 18 amino acids. Germline CDR1 is MNHEY and CDR2 is SMNVEV (reference sequence). CDR3 sequence: CASSRTLQGGGYNSPLHF. The CDR3 region has the DNA TGTGCCAGCAGTAGAACCCTACAGGGAGGGGGCTATAATTCACCCCTCCACTTT.

The chain has TRBV6-1 and TRBJ2-7; TRBD1 agrees at 9 bases. CDR3 size: 13 residues. Germline V lookup: CDR1 MNHNS, CDR2 SASEGT. V shed 8 bases and J 4 bases; nucleotides not matched to a gene: 6. The CDR3 sequence: CASAGTGNYEQYF. The CDR3 region has the DNA TGTGCCAGCGCCGGGACAGGGAATTACGAGCAGTACTTC.

The chain joins TRBV25-1 to TRBJ1-1; D may be TRBD1 (5 bases). The CDR3 is 12 amino acids. Germline CDR1 MGHDK, CDR2 SYGVNS. The ends were cut back, 8 bases at V and 4 bases at J, with 11 bases in the middle. The DNA of the CDR3 is TGTGCCAGCCGGGGGTCGGGCACTGAAGCTTTCTTT. Its protein product is CASRGSGTEAFF.

The chain carries TRBV5-6 and TRBJ1-2, with a tentative D call TRBD1 (6 bases). Germline lookup yields CDR1 SGHDT and CDR2 YYEEEE. There are 15 residues in the CDR3. V lost 2 bases and J lost 3, with 14 bases in between. The CDR3 nucleotides are TGTGCCAGCAGCTTTACACAGGGAGAGTACTATGGCTACACCTTC. Translating it yields CASSFTQGEYYGYTF.

The CDR3 region is CASSEAGIVQETQYF. The CDR3 coding sequence is TGTGCCAGCAGTGAGGCGGGTATCGTCCAAGAGACCCAGTACTTC. V and J are TRBV2 and TRBJ2-5; D is perhaps TRBD2 (5 bases). Per germline, CDR1 SNHLY and CDR2 FYNNEI. The length of the CDR3 is 15 residues. Trimming cost V 3 bases and J 1 base, with 12 bases left between them.

The J gene is TRBJ2-7, the V gene TRBV5-8; D may be TRBD2 (6 bases). The germline CDR1 and CDR2 sequences are SGHTS and YDEGEE. The CDR3 has 17 residues. The V end was cut by 9 bases, the J end by 0 bases, with 25 bases between. The CDR3 nucleotides read TGTGCCACGGAGGAGGGTGTTAGCCCGGGTTCCTCCTACGAGCAGTACTTC. It encodes CATEEGVSPGSSYEQYF.

This clone was observed a few times. The rearrangement joins TRBV7-2 to TRBJ1-1, with TRBD1 identical over 7 bases. CDR3 length: 13 residues. V trimming: 3 bases; J trimming: 6 bases; junction bases outside the gene matches: 4. Germline V gene sequence: CDR1 SGHTA, CDR2 FQGNSA. CDR3: CASSFAQGAEAFF. The CDR3 DNA reads TGTGCCAGCAGCTTCGCCCAGGGGGCTGAAGCTTTCTTT. Filled out from reference TRBV7-2 and TRBJ1-1, the complete variable domain reads GAGVSQSPSNKVTEKGKDVELRCDPISGHTALYWYRQSLGQGLEFLIYFQGNSAPDKSGLPSDRFSAERTGGSVSTLTIQRTQQEDSAVYLCASSFAQGAEAFFGQGTRLTVV.

This clone was detected only a few times. The V and J genes are TRBV5-1 and TRBJ2-7; the match to TRBD2 covers 11 bases. The J segment lost 5 bases and the V segment lost 4 bases, leaving 8 bases of the junction unmatched. Germline-derived CDR1 and CDR2 are SGHRS and YFSETQ. The CDR3 has 15 residues. The CDR3 DNA reads as TGCGCCAGCAGCGTATTAGCGGGGGGGGGCAACGAGCAGTACTTC. This gives the protein CASSVLAGGGNEQYF.

V is TRBV7-9 and J is TRBJ2-5; tentatively, D is TRBD2 (5 bases). The germline V gene has CDR1 SEHNR and CDR2 FQNEAQ (reference sequence). Trimming shortened V by 4 bases and J by 5 bases, and 14 bases separated the two germline ends. The CDR3 sequence is 14 residues long. The CDR3 region is CASSSTAGGETQYF. Written as DNA, the CDR3 is TGTGCCAGCAGCTCCACGGCTGGCGGGGAGACCCAGTACTTC.

The chain recombines TRBV10-3 with TRBJ2-2; TRBD2 aligns across 10 bases. Unmatched junction bases numbered 8, after V lost 7 bases and J lost 3 bases. In germline, CDR1 is ENHRY, CDR2 SYGVKD. The CDR3 sequence is 16 residues long. The CDR3 reads CAIKASGGEDTGELFF. In nucleotides, the CDR3 is TGTGCCATCAAGGCCAGCGGGGGGGAGGACACCGGGGAGCTGTTTTTT.

This clone was detected only a few times. The chain links TRBV14 to TRBJ1-1; unclear D gene. Trimming pared 2 bases from V and 0 bases from J, leaving 10 bases between. Germline assignment: CDR1 SGHDN and CDR2 FVKESK. CDR3 length: 15 amino acids. CDR3 bases: TGTGCCAGCAGCCAACGAGTAGGAGTGAACACTGAAGCTTTCTTT. Its translation is CASSQRVGVNTEAFF.

The rearrangement links TRBV2 to TRBJ1-2; tentative D call: TRBD1 (6 bases). Trimming pared 5 bases from V and 5 bases from J, leaving 12 bases between. The CDR3 contains 13 residues. Germline V CDR1 and CDR2: SNHLY, FYNNEI. This CDR3 is CASSRTEGYGYTF. The CDR3 DNA reads as TGTGCCAGCAGTCGGACAGAGGGGTATGGCTACACCTTC. The complete variable domain, with remaining parts taken from reference TRBV2 and TRBJ1-2, reads EPEVTQTPSHQVTQMGQEVILRCVPISNHLYFYWYRQILGQKVEFLVSFYNNEISEKSEIFDDQFSVERPDGSNFTLKIRSTKLEDSAMYFCASSRTEGYGYTFGSGTRLTVV.

The rearrangement joins TRBV7-9 to TRBJ2-1, with TRBD2 identical over 7 bases. The ends lost 9 bases at V and 7 bases at J; junction bases unmatched: 6. The CDR3 sequence is 12 residues long. The germline V gene has CDR1 SEHNR and CDR2 FQNEAQ (reference sequence). This CDR3 is CASGGRDNEQFF. Here the CDR3 DNA reads TGTGCCAGTGGCGGGAGAGATAATGAGCAGTTCTTC. Full variable domain (rest looked up from reference TRBV7-9 and TRBJ2-1): DTGVSQNPRHKITKRGQNVTFRCDPISEHNRLYWYRQTLGQGPEFLTYFQNEAQLEKSRLLSDRFSAERPKGSFSTLEIQRTEQGDSAMYLCASGGRDNEQFFGPGTRLTVL.

V and J are TRBV10-3 and TRBJ1-1, with 7 positions matching TRBD1. The CDR3 length is 13 residues. Germline V gene sequence: CDR1 ENHRY, CDR2 SYGVKD. V lost 2 bases, J lost 6 bases, and 3 bases stayed unmatched. The CDR3 sequence: CAISEPGGSEAFF. The DNA of the CDR3 is TGTGCCATCAGTGAGCCAGGGGGTTCTGAAGCTTTCTTT.

The J gene is TRBJ1-2, the V gene TRBV19; D is unresolved. The germline V and J ends were trimmed by 4 bases and 1 base, with 10 bases remaining between them. CDR1 is LNHDA and CDR2 is SQIVND in the germline V gene (reference sequence). This CDR3 spans 14 amino acids. CDR3 DNA sequence: TGTGCCAGTAGTACCGGAGGATTTAACTATGGCTACACCTTC. Protein sequence: CASSTGGFNYGYTF.

The V gene is TRBV2, the J gene TRBJ2-5; TRBD1 might be the D (5 bases). V lost 6 bases and J lost 1, with 9 bases in between. The CDR3 sequence is 13 residues long. Germline V gene lookup returns CDR1 SNHLY and CDR2 FYNNEI. CDR3 bases: TGTGCCAGCAGCCAGGGTCCCCAAGAGACCCAGTACTTC. Translation gives CASSQGPQETQYF.

The chain joins TRBV7-2 to TRBJ2-7; no firm D call. Trimming stripped 1 base from V and 5 bases from J, with 6 bases between. CDR1 SGHTA and CDR2 FQGNSA come from the germline V gene. CDR3 length: 12 residues. In DNA form, the CDR3 reads TGTGCCAGCAGCTTAGTCCCCAACGAGCAGTACTTC. Translated: CASSLVPNEQYF.

The chain recombines TRBV28 with TRBJ1-5; D not resolved. The germline CDR1 and CDR2 sequences are MDHEN and SYDVKM. Trimming stripped 8 bases from V and 2 bases from J, with 7 bases between. CDR3 size: 12 residues. The CDR3 spells CASLGGNQPQHF. DNA for the CDR3: TGTGCCAGCCTAGGAGGCAATCAGCCCCAGCATTTT.

CDR3 amino acids: CASSGRTGGYEQYF. CDR3 bases: TGTGCCAGCAGCGGCAGGACAGGGGGCTACGAGCAGTACTTC. The V and J genes are TRBV5-8 and TRBJ2-7; 10 bases agree with TRBD1. The germline V gene encodes CDR1 SGHTS and CDR2 YDEGEE. With V trimmed by 4 bases and J by 3 bases, 4 bases remained unmatched. The CDR3 contains 14 residues.

The V and J genes are TRBV5-4 and TRBJ2-7, with a weak D call TRBD2 (6 bases). CDR3 length: 12 residues. Between the trimmed V and J ends, which lost 3 bases and 5 bases, there was a span of 9 bases. Germline CDR1 is SGHNT and CDR2 is YYREEE (reference sequence). This chain's CDR3 is CASSSRTNEQYF. DNA for the CDR3: TGTGCCAGCAGCTCCAGGACTAACGAGCAGTACTTC.

Here the CDR3 reads CASSIMGGGFYEQYF. CDR3 coding DNA: TGTGCCAGTAGTATAATGGGCGGGGGGTTCTACGAGCAGTACTTC. The chain combines TRBV19 with TRBJ2-7; 8 nucleotides agree with TRBD2. The J segment lost 3 bases and the V segment lost 2 bases, leaving 6 bases of the junction unmatched. Germline V lookup: CDR1 LNHDA, CDR2 SQIVND (reference sequence). The CDR3 is made up of 15 amino acids.

V and J are TRBV2 and TRBJ1-5; 8 nucleotides agree with TRBD1. The CDR3 is 16 amino acids. Germline V gene lookup returns CDR1 SNHLY and CDR2 FYNNEI. Trimming removed 5 bases from V and 6 bases from J; junction bases left unmatched: 12. The CDR3 sequence: CASSTALTGVGQPQHF. CDR3 DNA sequence: TGTGCCAGCAGTACTGCCCTGACAGGGGTGGGTCAGCCCCAGCATTTT.

This rearrangement joins TRBV18 to TRBJ2-5, with a tentative D call TRBD2 (5 bases). Germline V gene lookup returns CDR1 KGHSH and CDR2 LQKENI. The CDR3 sequence is 17 residues long. Deletions cut 5 bases from V and 3 bases from J, with 22 bases between. CDR3 nucleotide sequence: TGTGCCAGCTCATCTAACCAGGACTGGAGAGACAAAGAGACCCAGTACTTC. Translating gives CASSSNQDWRDKETQYF.

The genes are TRBV2 and TRBJ2-5; 11 bases align to TRBD2. The V gene's germline CDR1 is SNHLY and CDR2 FYNNEI. The junction had 12 bases not matched to a gene; V was cut back by 5 bases and J by 10 bases. The CDR3 spans 15 residues. Here the CDR3 DNA reads TGTGCCAGCAGTTCACTAGCGGGGGTACAAGAGCGCCAGTACTTC. It is translated as CASSSLAGVQERQYF.